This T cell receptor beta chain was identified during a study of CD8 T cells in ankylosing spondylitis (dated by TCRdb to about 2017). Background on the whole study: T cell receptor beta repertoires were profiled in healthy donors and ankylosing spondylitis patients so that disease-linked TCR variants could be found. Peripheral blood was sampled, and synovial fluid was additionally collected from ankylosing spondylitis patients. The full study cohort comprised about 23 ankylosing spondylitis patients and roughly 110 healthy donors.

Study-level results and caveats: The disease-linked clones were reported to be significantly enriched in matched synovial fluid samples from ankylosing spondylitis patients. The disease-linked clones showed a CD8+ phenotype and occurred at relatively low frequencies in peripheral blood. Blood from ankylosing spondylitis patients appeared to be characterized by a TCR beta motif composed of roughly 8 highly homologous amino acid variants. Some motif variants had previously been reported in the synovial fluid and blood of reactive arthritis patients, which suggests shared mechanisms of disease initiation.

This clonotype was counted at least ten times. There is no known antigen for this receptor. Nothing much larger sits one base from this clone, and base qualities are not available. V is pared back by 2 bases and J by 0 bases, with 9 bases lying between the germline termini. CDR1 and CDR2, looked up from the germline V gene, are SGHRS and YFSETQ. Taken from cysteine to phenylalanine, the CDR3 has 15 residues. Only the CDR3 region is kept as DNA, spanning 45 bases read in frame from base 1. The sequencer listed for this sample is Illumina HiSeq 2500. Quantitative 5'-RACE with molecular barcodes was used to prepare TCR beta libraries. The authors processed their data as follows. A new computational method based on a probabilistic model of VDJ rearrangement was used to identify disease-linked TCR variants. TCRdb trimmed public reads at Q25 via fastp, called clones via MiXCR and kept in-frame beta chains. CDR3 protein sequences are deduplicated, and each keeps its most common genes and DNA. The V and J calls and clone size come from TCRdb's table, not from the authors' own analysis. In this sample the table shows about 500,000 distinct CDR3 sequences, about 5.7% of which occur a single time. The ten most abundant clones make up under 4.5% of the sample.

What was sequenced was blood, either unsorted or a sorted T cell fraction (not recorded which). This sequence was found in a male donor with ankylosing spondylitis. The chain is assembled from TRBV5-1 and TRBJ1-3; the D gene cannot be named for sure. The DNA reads TGCGCCAGCAGCTTAGGCAGCCGCTCTGGAAACACCATATATTTT. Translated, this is CASSLGSRSGNTIYF.